This TCR beta chain was recorded in a study of naive and memory T cell subsets. Study conclusions and caveats: Possibly reflecting memory cells re-expressing CD45RA, a few larger clonotypes occurred in naive repertoires, especially CD8. In naive cells, over 85% of TCR sequences were seen only once.

The beta constant-region primer was an equimolar mix of two oligonucleotides covering TRBC1 and TRBC2. Four rounds of PCR amplified the ligated cDNA using nested alpha and beta constant-region primers plus SP2. TCRdb reanalysed the UMI-ligation and nested PCR reads using MiXCR and keeps one entry per CDR3 protein. Of about 100,000 distinct CDR3 sequences in the sample, roughly 14% were seen once. This clonotype was recorded a few times. What it binds is unknown. The CDR3 is made up of 16 amino acids. Germline V gene data show CDR1 as KGHSH and CDR2 as LQKENI. The junction had 3 bases not matched to a gene; V was cut back by 0 bases and J by 1 base.

V and J are TRBV18 and TRBJ2-3, with 8 bases fitting TRBD2. Sequencing was carried out using naive CD8+ T cells from blood. The receptor was isolated from a human donor in good health. This chain's CDR3 is CASSPPTSAGTDTQYF. The CDR3 bases are TGTGCCAGCTCACCACCGACTAGCGCCGGCACAGATACGCAGTATTTT.